This paragraph reports one T cell receptor (beta chain). Its target antigen remains unknown. No base quality values were provided; no much bigger clone lies one nucleotide off. Patients with autoimmune disease history or receiving systemic immunosuppression were excluded from the trial. In every dose cohort, peripheral blood was drawn for TCR sequencing at baseline, cycle 4 day 1, and cycle 7 day 1. Samples were obtained from an open-label, multicenter, first-in-human phase I dose-escalation trial of ivuxolimab. The trial enrolled adults with locally advanced or metastatic head and neck squamous cell, hepatocellular, melanoma or renal cell carcinoma. Before TCR sequencing, CD4+ T cells and CD8+ T cells from peripheral blood were sorted into separate populations. The record originates from a study of OX40 agonist ivuxolimab in advanced cancers. Context from the whole study: Ivuxolimab was an agonistic, fully human IgG2 monoclonal antibody directed against OX40 (CD134), a costimulatory receptor. Three dose-escalation patients achieved partial responses, one with hepatocellular carcinoma and two with cutaneous melanoma. Prior anti-PD-1, anti-PD-L1 or anti-CTLA-4 therapy was permitted, and checkpoint inhibitors had been received by 30% to 40% of dose-escalation patients. The purpose of peripheral TCRbeta sequencing was to test whether ivuxolimab changed TCR sequence diversity and led to clonal T-cell expansion. Intravenous ivuxolimab was administered to patients every 2 weeks at six dose levels: 0.01, 0.1, 0.3, 1.5, 3 and 10 mg/kg. Of the approximately 50 patients in dose escalation, approximately 20 had hepatocellular carcinoma, around 15 had melanoma, 9 had renal cell carcinoma and 9 had head and neck cancer. A male proportion of around 81% and a mean age of 60 years, ranging from 23 to 79, were recorded for the dose-escalation cohort. The paper reports the monotherapy dose-escalation portion (N of about 47 patients) of the phase I ivuxolimab trial. Beyond this particular receptor, the publication reports: Low levels of normalized T-cell clonal expansion were also seen in some patients who did not respond. After ivuxolimab, CD8+ T cells had more expanded clones than CD4+ T cells on average. Partial responders in the 0.1-3.0 mg/kg groups had among the lowest normalized peripheral clonal expansion, especially among CD8+ T cells. The antigen specificity of the peripheral T cells that underwent clonal expansion was not determined. At doses from 0.1 to 3.0 mg/kg, clonal expansion was seen in both CD4+ and CD8+ blood T cells between baseline and week 6.

To sequence the TCRbeta CDR3 region, genomic DNA was isolated from the sorted cells. The immunoSEQ Assay was used to sequence the TCRbeta CDR3 regions. TCRdb stores this immuneACCESS table with in-frame sequences only. Part of the clones is absent; in the studies checked, under half of the shortfall reflects unresolved V genes, and no reason is known for the rest. Within this sample are about 53,000 clones, with 85% to 90% of them counted one time only. The top ten clonotypes cover 11% of the sample. Sequences were derived from CD4+ or CD8+ T cells sorted from blood, sampled in a trial of the OX40 agonist ivuxolimab. The clonotype was recovered from an adult with an advanced solid tumor such as melanoma, head and neck, liver or kidney cancer.

Read as DNA, the sequence is TGTGCCAGCAGCTCGAACAGGGGGAATCTCTACGAGCAGTACTTC. Its amino acids are CASSSNRGNLYEQYF. Rearrangement joined TRBV7-8 to TRBJ2-5; 8 bases in the junction line up with TRBD1. With the DNA end fitting TRBJ2-7 better, the J assignment may be wrong. Reading from cysteine to phenylalanine, the CDR3 counts 15 amino acids. Only the CDR3 part of the read is kept: 45 bases, read in frame from the first base. Sequences SGHVS (CDR1) and FQNEAQ (CDR2) are obtained from the germline V gene.